This TCR beta chain was sequenced for a study of blood T cells in healthy people across ages. Study outcomes and limitations: PBMCs that were unsorted prevented a conclusive naive versus antigen-experienced comparison. In older individuals, TCR beta diversity per million T cells was lower, falling roughly linearly with age. Researchers deemed the diversity estimates from one million T cells underestimates.

A J-beta primer mix and a sample-barcoded 5' primer were used in a second PCR of roughly 6 to 11 cycles. At least 2.5 million CDR3-containing paired-end reads were obtained per sample. TCRdb itself ran the 5' RACE reads through MiXCR, one entry per CDR3 protein. The sample lists approximately 1,000,000 distinct CDR3 sequences, around 43% occurring once. This clonotype has only a few counts. Its target is not known. CDR1 is SNHLY and CDR2 is FYNNEI in the germline V gene. The CDR3 contains 15 residues. Trimming removed 5 bases from V and 4 bases from J; junction bases left unmatched: 8. Sequencing input: blood. The chain employs TRBV2 and TRBJ2-7, with TRBD1 matching 10 bases. This TCR derives from a woman aged 55-75 years in good health. This chain's CDR3 is CASSNSGTGVYEQYF. In nucleotides, the CDR3 is TGTGCCAGCAGTAACTCCGGGACAGGGGTATACGAGCAGTACTTC.